This T cell receptor (beta chain) was sequenced during a study of technical replicates of blood from several donors. From germline, CDR1 is SGDLS and CDR2 YYNGEE. CDR3 size: 15 residues. The ends were cut back, 2 bases at V and 9 bases at J, with 15 bases in the middle. Profiling relied on immunoSEQ multiplex PCR, and the TCRdb table lists in-frame clones only, not all of them. In the table there are around 76,000 clones, about 89% of which are singletons. This chain connects TRBV9 to TRBJ1-6, with TRBD1 as a possible D gene (5 bases). Sequenced material: T cells isolated from PBMCs. The TCR comes from a human donor in good health. The CDR3 is CASSVTEDGLSPLHF. The CDR3 DNA reads as TGTGCCAGCAGCGTGACAGAGGACGGGCTTTCACCCCTCCACTTT.